Included here is one T cell receptor beta chain sequence, with context. The data were obtained in a study of blood T cell repertoires in COVID-19. Study-level background: Sites across the United States, Italy and Spain contributed samples from acute and convalescent COVID-19. Nucleic acid was either cDNA or gDNA, and it came from T cells, B-cell-depleted T cells, or PBMCs.

Measured with immunoSEQ multiplex PCR; TCRdb has only the in-frame clones, and not every one. The sample yields tens of thousands of clones, approximately 88% seen once. CDR3 length equals 14 residues. Germline loops: CDR1 SGDLS, CDR2 YYNGEE. With 2 bases removed from V and 10 bases from J, the gap between germline ends came to 18 bases. The sample consisted of peripheral blood. This TCR came from a human donor with active COVID-19. The donor label of this sample is uncertain. This chain connects TRBV9 to TRBJ1-1; D not certain. CDR3 sequence reads: CASSVDPGAAAAFF. The CDR3 region has the DNA TGTGCCAGCAGCGTTGACCCCGGAGCGGCCGCAGCTTTCTTT.